The following is a T cell receptor beta chain sequence with its context. The antigen remains undetermined. This sample was included in a study of T cell repertoires in cytomegalovirus infection. Study background: CMV infection together with matching HLA type was indicated by public TCR beta signatures.

Points from the study as a whole: Cumulative frequency (of public TCR beta family members) identified carriers of CMV plus the relevant HLA. HLA-C-restricted TCR beta clonotypes specific for CMV led the ex vivo response.

The CDR3 is 15 residues long. From germline, CDR1 is SGHNT and CDR2 YYREEE (reference sequence). The J segment lost 5 bases and the V segment lost 4 bases, leaving 9 bases of the junction unmatched. TCRdb re-analysed the reads in MiXCR, keeping a single row per CDR3 protein. The sample includes 90,000 to 120,000 distinct CDR3 sequences, about 25% of them seen just once. The clonotype originates from a human donor in good health (CMV status not recorded). Some clones in this sample may be carry-over from other donors' samples. The specimen was CD8+ T cells from PBMCs. The rearrangement uses TRBV5-4 and TRBJ2-3; TRBD1 aligns across 8 bases. The CDR3 here is CASSLSTGAIDTQYF. Here the CDR3 DNA reads TGTGCCAGCAGCCTATCGACAGGGGCAATAGATACGCAGTATTTT.